The 26 T cell receptor beta chains listed next were all sequenced from one sample in a study of T cells after yellow fever vaccination. From the 5' RACE reads, TCRdb called clonotypes with MiXCR, one entry per CDR3 protein. The repertoire includes 150,000 to 200,000 distinct CDR3 sequences, approximately 10% of them detected once, and 35% to 40% sits in the top ten. This material consisted of CD8+ T cells sorted from PBMCs, taken 15 days after the yellow fever booster vaccination. Receptors were obtained from a man in his late teens or twenties who received the YFV17D yellow fever vaccine.

There are many counts of this clonotype. The chain links TRBV29-1 to TRBJ1-5; D is perhaps TRBD1 (5 bases). The CDR3 extends over 13 amino acids. V lost 6 bases, J lost 1 base, and 10 bases lay in between. CDR1 SQVTM and CDR2 ANQGSEA come from the germline V gene. The CDR3 coding sequence is TGCAGCGTGGTACAGGAGAGCAATCAGCCCCAGCATTTT. This codes for CSVVQESNQPQHF.

This clonotype was recorded a few times. The chain joins TRBV7-9 to TRBJ2-5; 13 nucleotides agree with TRBD2. The CDR3 extends over 16 amino acids. Trimming removed 4 bases from V and 3 bases from J; junction bases left unmatched: 5. CDR1 and CDR2 (germline): SEHNR, FQNEAQ (reference sequence). For the CDR3, the DNA is TGTGCCAGCAGCTCAATCACTAGCGGGGGGGAAGAGACCCAGTACTTC. It yields the protein CASSSITSGGEETQYF.

This clonotype has only a few counts. V usage is TRBV27 and J usage is TRBJ2-1; the D gene could be TRBD1 or TRBD2 (6 bases each). Germline CDR1 MNHEY, CDR2 SMNVEV (reference sequence). The ends were cut back, 2 bases at V and 3 bases at J, with 11 bases in the middle. The CDR3 has 15 amino acids. As DNA, the CDR3 is TGTGCCAGCAGTTTAGACGGGGGCGACTACAATGAGCAGTTCTTC. It is translated as CASSLDGGDYNEQFF.

This clonotype was observed a few times. The chain couples TRBV21-1 to TRBJ2-7; the table names TRBD2, a call not compared with the DNA. TRBV21-1 corresponds to a pseudogene. This CDR3 region has 13 residues. This CDR3 reads CASSKGYGGEQYF. Written as DNA, the CDR3 is TGTGCCAGCAGCAAAGGTTATGGAGGAGAGCAGTACTTC.

This chain joins TRBV7-2 and TRBJ2-3, with D possibly TRBD1 on 6 matching bases. The V end lost 1 base, the J end lost 4 bases, and 18 bases lay between the germline ends. There are 17 residues in the CDR3. Germline CDR1 is SGHTA and CDR2 is FQGNSA. The CDR3 DNA follows: TGTGCCAGCAGCTTAGATGACGCCTCGTGGGGGCCAGATACGCAGTATTTT. It specifies CASSLDDASWGPDTQYF.

This rearrangement joins TRBV19 to TRBJ2-2; possibly TRBD2 for D (6 bases). Trimming shortened V by 5 bases and J by 3 bases, and 13 bases separated the two germline ends. Germline V gene data show CDR1 as LNHDA and CDR2 as SQIVND (reference sequence). The CDR3 has 15 amino acids. The CDR3, as DNA: TGTGCCAGTAGTTTCGGGGGATATCACACCGGGGAGCTGTTTTTT. It is translated as CASSFGGYHTGELFF.

This clonotype was seen more than once but under ten times. The chain combines TRBV4-3 with TRBJ1-2, with D possibly TRBD1 on 5 matching bases. The CDR3 extends over 14 amino acids. Germline V gene lookup returns CDR1 LGHNA and CDR2 YSLEER. Trimming removed 2 bases from V and 8 bases from J, with 15 bases in between. The CDR3 reads CASSQTNRDGGYTF. The CDR3 nucleotides are TGCGCCAGCAGCCAAACGAACCGGGACGGAGGCTACACCTTC.

V usage is TRBV5-5 and J usage is TRBJ2-5; TRBD2 matches at 9 bases. J was trimmed by 2 bases and V by 2 bases; bases with no gene match: 13. From germline, CDR1 is SGHKS and CDR2 YYEKEE (reference sequence). The CDR3 totals 18 residues. CDR3 amino acids: CASSLPGKASGDQETQYF. The CDR3 bases are TGTGCCAGCAGCTTACCGGGGAAGGCTAGCGGGGATCAAGAGACCCAGTACTTC.

This clonotype occurred a few times. V usage is TRBV20-1 and J usage is TRBJ2-7, with TRBD1 identical over 9 bases. In germline, CDR1 is DFQATT, CDR2 SNEGSKA (reference sequence). There are 16 residues in the CDR3. Trimming took 4 bases from V and 3 from J; bases not matched to a gene: 13. Here the CDR3 DNA reads TGCAGTGCTACTCCACTCAGGACAGGGGAGAGCTACGAGCAGTACTTC. Amino acids: CSATPLRTGESYEQYF.

This clonotype was recorded many times. The chain joins TRBV5-6 to TRBJ2-6, with D possibly matching TRBD2 (5 bases). V was trimmed by 4 bases and J by 0 bases, leaving 8 bases between them. Germline lookup yields CDR1 SGHDT and CDR2 YYEEEE. This CDR3 comprises 15 residues. The CDR3 is CASSNGGSGANVLTF. CDR3 sequence (DNA): TGTGCCAGCAGCAATGGAGGCTCTGGGGCCAACGTCCTGACTTTC.

This sequence joins TRBV3-1 and TRBJ2-7; D is perhaps TRBD1 or TRBD2 (5 bases each). Germline V gene sequence: CDR1 LGHDT, CDR2 YNNKEL (reference sequence). Trimming pared 1 base from V and 2 bases from J, leaving 9 bases between. The CDR3 runs 14 residues. CDR3 amino acids: CASSQGDEAYEQYF. In DNA form, the CDR3 reads TGTGCCAGCAGCCAAGGGGACGAAGCCTACGAGCAGTACTTC.

This clonotype showed up just a few times. This chain links TRBV4-1 with TRBJ2-5; the match to TRBD2 covers 10 bases. Trimming cost V 1 base and J 5 bases; bases outside gene matches: 4. The CDR3 sequence is 15 residues long. Germline V gene lookup returns CDR1 MGHRA and CDR2 YSYEKL. The CDR3 spells CASSQGTSGRETQYF. The DNA of the CDR3 is TGCGCCAGCAGCCAAGGGACTAGCGGAAGGGAGACCCAGTACTTC.

This clonotype has a handful of counts. The V and J genes are TRBV9 and TRBJ2-5, with D perhaps matching TRBD1 or TRBD2 (7 bases each). Trimming shortened V by 4 bases and J by 4 bases, and 17 bases separated the two germline ends. Germline V gene data show CDR1 as SGDLS and CDR2 as YYNGEE. The CDR3 is 15 residues long. The DNA of the CDR3 is TGTGCCAGCAGCCCAGGGGGGGGGCGCGGAGAGACCCAGTACTTC. Translation: CASSPGGGRGETQYF.

V usage is TRBV29-1 and J usage is TRBJ2-7; D is tentatively TRBD1 or TRBD2 (5 bases each). Per germline, CDR1 SQVTM and CDR2 ANQGSEA. This CDR3 is 11 amino acids long. V lost 7 bases to trimming and J lost 5 bases, with 12 bases between them. Here the CDR3 reads CSARDGNEQYV. The CDR3 nucleotides are TGCAGCGCCCGGGACGGCAACGAGCAGTACGTC.

The chain links TRBV11-2 to TRBJ1-2; TRBD1 might be the D (5 bases). The CDR3 length is 13 residues. Between the trimmed V and J ends, which lost 3 bases and 2 bases, there was a span of 7 bases. CDR1 is SGHAT, CDR2 FQNNGV, per germline. The chain's CDR3 is CASSLGVNYGYTF. The CDR3 bases are TGTGCCAGCAGCTTGGGGGTCAACTATGGCTACACCTTC.

The chain links TRBV7-9 to TRBJ2-1; 7 bases agree with TRBD2. CDR3 length: 15 residues. Unmatched junction bases numbered 7, after V lost 5 bases and J lost 3 bases. The germline V gene has CDR1 SEHNR and CDR2 FQNEAQ (reference sequence). CDR3 protein: CASSPTGGIYNEQFF. The DNA for the CDR3 is TGTGCCAGCAGCCCGACCGGGGGGATCTACAATGAGCAGTTCTTC.

The chain carries TRBV7-9 and TRBJ2-3; TRBD2 agrees at 11 bases. The CDR3 has 16 amino acids. CDR1 is SEHNR, CDR2 FQNEAQ, per germline (reference sequence). V lost 5 bases and J lost 4; bases outside the gene matches: 8. CDR3 region: CASSPPSGGWADTQYF. The CDR3 nucleotides are TGTGCCAGCAGCCCGCCTAGCGGGGGGTGGGCAGATACGCAGTATTTT.

The J gene is TRBJ1-2, the V gene TRBV27; 9 bases map to TRBD1. The J segment lost 4 bases and the V segment lost 2 bases, leaving 5 bases of the junction unmatched. Germline values: CDR1 MNHEY, CDR2 SMNVEV (reference sequence). The CDR3 is 15 residues long. CDR3 in amino acids: CASSLEGQGSYGYTF. The CDR3 nucleotides are TGTGCCAGCAGTTTAGAGGGACAGGGATCCTATGGCTACACCTTC.

The V call is TRBV4-1, the J call TRBJ2-1, with D possibly matching TRBD2 (5 bases). The CDR3 contains 15 residues. Trimming left V 4 bases short and J 9 bases short, with 19 bases between. Germline assignment: CDR1 MGHRA and CDR2 YSYEKL. Here the CDR3 reads CASSLHGPVAGEQFF. Here the CDR3 DNA reads TGCGCCAGCAGCCTTCACGGGCCTGTCGCGGGTGAGCAGTTCTTC.

This clonotype came up a few times. CDR3: CASSLYASGYQETQYF. The CDR3 DNA reads TGTGCCAGCAGCTTATACGCTAGCGGATACCAAGAGACCCAGTACTTC. The chain joins TRBV7-9 to TRBJ2-5, with 7 bases aligning to TRBD2. V trimming: 2 bases; J trimming: 0 bases; junction bases outside the gene matches: 6. Germline-derived CDR1 and CDR2 are SEHNR and FQNEAQ (reference sequence). The CDR3 consists of 16 residues.

The chain carries TRBV12-3 or TRBV12-4 and TRBJ2-3; 8 bases match TRBD2. The ends lost 5 bases at V and 0 bases at J; junction bases unmatched: 1. This CDR3 has 14 residues. For the CDR3, the DNA is TGTGCCAGCAGTCCTAGCGGGAGCACAGATACGCAGTATTTT. Protein product: CASSPSGSTDTQYF.

The chain carries TRBV4-1 and TRBJ2-1; 7 positions agree with TRBD1. Trimming cost V 3 bases and J 2 bases; bases outside gene matches: 4. Germline CDR1 and CDR2: MGHRA and YSYEKL. There are 15 residues in the CDR3. The CDR3 sequence: CASSQSGTAYNEQFF. As DNA, the CDR3 is TGCGCCAGCAGCCAGTCCGGGACAGCCTACAATGAGCAGTTCTTC.

This chain connects TRBV5-1 to TRBJ2-5, with a tentative D call TRBD2 (5 bases). Trimming stripped 1 base from V and 4 bases from J, with 11 bases between. Germline V gene sequence: CDR1 SGHRS, CDR2 YFSETQ. This CDR3 spans 14 amino acids. CDR3 nucleotides: TGCGCCAGCAGCTTGAAGCAAGGAGGAGAGACCCAGTACTTC. Translating it yields CASSLKQGGETQYF.

This clonotype was observed a handful of times. V and J are TRBV5-5 and TRBJ1-2, with a possible D match to TRBD1 (6 bases). This CDR3 spans 15 amino acids. CDR1 and CDR2 from the germline V gene are SGHKS and YYEKEE (reference sequence). V dropped 0 bases and J dropped 3 bases, with 12 bases sitting between them. The CDR3 nucleotides are TGTGCCAGCAGCTTGGCCGGGGGGCCCGACTATGGCTACACCTTC. It translates to CASSLAGGPDYGYTF.

V and J are TRBV4-3 and TRBJ2-3; TRBD2 aligns across 8 bases. Trimming took 0 bases from V and 1 from J; bases not matched to a gene: 3. Per germline, CDR1 LGHNA and CDR2 YSLEER. CDR3 length: 16 amino acids. The CDR3 DNA follows: TGCGCCAGCAGCCAAGATTGGACTAGCCGCACAGATACGCAGTATTTT. Its translation is CASSQDWTSRTDTQYF.

V gene TRBV28 combines with J gene TRBJ2-5; no clear D. Germline V gives CDR1 MDHEN, CDR2 SYDVKM. This CDR3 contains 11 residues. V lost 6 bases to trimming and J lost 4 bases, with 6 bases between them. In DNA, the CDR3 is TGTGCCAGCAGGGGCAGAGAGACCCAGTACTTC. It yields the protein CASRGRETQYF.